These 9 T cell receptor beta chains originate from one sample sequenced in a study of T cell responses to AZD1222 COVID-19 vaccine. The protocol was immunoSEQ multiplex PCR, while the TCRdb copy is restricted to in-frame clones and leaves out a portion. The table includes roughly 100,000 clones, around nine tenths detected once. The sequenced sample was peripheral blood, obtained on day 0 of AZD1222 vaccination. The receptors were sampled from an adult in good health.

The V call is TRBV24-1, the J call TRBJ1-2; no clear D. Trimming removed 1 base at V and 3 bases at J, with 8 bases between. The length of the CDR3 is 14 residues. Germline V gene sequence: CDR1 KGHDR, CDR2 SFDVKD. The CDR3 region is CATSDFTTDYGYTF. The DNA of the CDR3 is TGTGCCACCAGTGATTTCACGACTGACTATGGCTACACCTTC.

The CDR3 coding sequence is TGCGCCAGCAGCCGAGGGACAGGGTGGATCTACGAGCAGTACTTC. Protein product: CASSRGTGWIYEQYF. The V gene is TRBV4-3, the J gene TRBJ2-7; 9 nucleotides match TRBD1. Germline V gene data show CDR1 as LGHNA and CDR2 as YSLEER. J lost 3 bases, V lost 4 bases, and 7 bases had no gene match. CDR3 size: 15 residues.

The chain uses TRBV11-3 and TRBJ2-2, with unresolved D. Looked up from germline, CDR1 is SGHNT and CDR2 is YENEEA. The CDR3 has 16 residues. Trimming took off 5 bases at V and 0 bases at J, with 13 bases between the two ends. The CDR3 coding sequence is TGTGCCAGCAGCACCCGGGCGAAAGCGAACACCGGGGAGCTGTTTTTT. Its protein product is CASSTRAKANTGELFF. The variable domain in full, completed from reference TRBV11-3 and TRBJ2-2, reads EAGVVQSPRYKIIEKKQPVAFWCNPISGHNTLYWYLQNLGQGPELLIRYENEEAVDDSQLPKDRFSAERLKGVDSTLKIQPAELGDSAVYLCASSTRAKANTGELFFGEGSRLTVL.

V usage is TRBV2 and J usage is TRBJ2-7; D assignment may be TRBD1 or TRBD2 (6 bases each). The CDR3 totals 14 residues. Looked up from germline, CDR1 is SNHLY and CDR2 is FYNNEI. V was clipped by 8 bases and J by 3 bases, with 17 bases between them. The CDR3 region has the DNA TGTGCCAGCTATACTGGGGGGCCGCGCTACGAGCAGTACTTC. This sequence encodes CASYTGGPRYEQYF. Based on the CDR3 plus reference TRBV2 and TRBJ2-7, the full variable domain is EPEVTQTPSHQVTQMGQEVILRCVPISNHLYFYWYRQILGQKVEFLVSFYNNEISEKSEIFDDQFSVERPDGSNFTLKIRSTKLEDSAMYFCASYTGGPRYEQYFGPGTRLTVT.

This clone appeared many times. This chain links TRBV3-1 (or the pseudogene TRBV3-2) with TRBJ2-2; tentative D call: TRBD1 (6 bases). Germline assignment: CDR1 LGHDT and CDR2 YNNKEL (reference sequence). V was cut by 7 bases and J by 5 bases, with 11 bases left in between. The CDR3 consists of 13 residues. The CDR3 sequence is CASKQDRTGELFF. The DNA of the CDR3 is TGTGCCAGCAAGCAGGACAGAACCGGGGAGCTGTTTTTT.

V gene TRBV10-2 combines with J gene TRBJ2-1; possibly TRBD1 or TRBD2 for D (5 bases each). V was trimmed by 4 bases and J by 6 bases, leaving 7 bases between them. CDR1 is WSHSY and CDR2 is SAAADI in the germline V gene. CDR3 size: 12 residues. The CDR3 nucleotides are TGCGCCAGCAGTGGTGGGGGCAATGAGCAGTTCTTC. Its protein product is CASSGGGNEQFF.

CDR3 protein: CASRQQGADEAFF. The DNA of the CDR3 is TGCGCCAGCAGGCAACAGGGAGCAGATGAAGCTTTCTTT. The chain couples TRBV4-1 to TRBJ1-1; tentatively, D is TRBD1 (6 bases). The V gene's germline CDR1 is MGHRA and CDR2 YSYEKL. The CDR3 has 13 amino acids. The V end lost 6 bases, the J end lost 7 bases, and 15 bases lay between the germline ends.

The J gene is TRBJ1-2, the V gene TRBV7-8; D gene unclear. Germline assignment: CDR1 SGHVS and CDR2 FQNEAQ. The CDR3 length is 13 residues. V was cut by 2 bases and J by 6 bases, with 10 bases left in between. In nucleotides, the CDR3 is TGTGCCAGCAGCTTACTAGGGAACAATGGCTACACCTTC. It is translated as CASSLLGNNGYTF.

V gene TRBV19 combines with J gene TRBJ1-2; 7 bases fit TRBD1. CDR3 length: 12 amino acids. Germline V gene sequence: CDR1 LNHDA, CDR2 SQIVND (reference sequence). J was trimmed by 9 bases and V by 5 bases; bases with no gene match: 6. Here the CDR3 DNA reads TGTGCCAGTAGTCCGTCAGGGGGGAGCTACACCTTC. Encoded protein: CASSPSGGSYTF.